This TCR beta chain was recovered during a study of T cell changes during pregnancy in multiple sclerosis. The germline gives CDR1 MNHEY, CDR2 SMNVEV (reference sequence). Germline trimming cut 4 bases from V and 5 bases from J; bases unmatched to any gene: 7. There are 16 residues in the CDR3. Profiled with immunoSEQ multiplex PCR; TCRdb holds only in-frame clones, not every one. Of approximately 32,000 clones listed, 89% are singletons. Sequencing used CD8+ T cells from peripheral blood mononuclear cells, obtained in the second trimester of pregnancy. This TCR derives from a female donor with multiple sclerosis, enrolled in a pregnancy study. The V gene is TRBV27, the J gene TRBJ2-5; 13 bases are a match to TRBD2. In nucleotides, the CDR3 is TGTGCCAGCAGTTCTTGGACTAGCGGGAGTCGGGAGACCCAGTACTTC. This encodes CASSSWTSGSRETQYF.